The 19 T cell receptor beta chains presented below share a single source sample, sequenced in a study of blood T cell repertoires in COVID-19. Clones were read by immunoSEQ multiplex PCR, and TCRdb kept only the in-frame ones, dropping some. There are 30,000 to 50,000 clones in the sample; roughly 85% occur only once, and over 8.5% lies in the top ten. The sample comprised peripheral blood. The receptors originated from a human donor in a cohort sampled during active COVID-19.

The V and J genes are TRBV6-5 and TRBJ1-5; D remains unclear. V shed 0 bases and J shed 8 bases, with 11 bases lying between them. CDR1 is MNHEY, CDR2 SVGAGI, per germline. The CDR3 has 14 amino acids. CDR3 residues: CASSYSRREKPQHF. The DNA for the CDR3 is TGTGCCAGCAGTTACTCGAGGAGGGAGAAGCCCCAGCATTTT.

V gene TRBV29-1 combines with J gene TRBJ1-1; possibly TRBD1 for D (6 bases). The germline gives CDR1 SQVTM, CDR2 ANQGSEA. The CDR3 consists of 13 residues. The V gene lost 7 bases and the J gene lost 4 bases, with 16 bases spanning the gap. DNA for the CDR3: TGCAGCGCTCTGGGGCAGGGGACCACTGAAGCTTTCTTT. This encodes CSALGQGTTEAFF.

There are a few counts of this clone. This chain connects TRBV7-9 to TRBJ2-2, with TRBD1 matching over 11 bases. Trimming cost V 3 bases and J 6 bases; bases outside gene matches: 3. The germline V gene has CDR1 SEHNR and CDR2 FQNEAQ (reference sequence). CDR3 size: 15 residues. CDR3 coding DNA: TGTGCCAGCAGCTTTGGGACAGGGGGGCCCGGGGAGCTGTTTTTT. It translates to CASSFGTGGPGELFF.

The genes are TRBV28 and TRBJ2-1; TRBD2 matches at 10 bases. Per germline, CDR1 MDHEN and CDR2 SYDVKM. V was clipped by 4 bases and J by 8 bases; unmatched bases: 8. CDR3 length: 15 residues. This CDR3 reads CASSSSSGRSYEQFF. In nucleotides, the CDR3 is TGTGCCAGCAGTTCATCTAGCGGGAGAAGCTATGAGCAGTTCTTC.

The CDR3 bases are TGTGCCAGCGTCTCCGTTGGGGGACAGAGAAATTCACCCCTCCACTTT. It translates to CASVSVGGQRNSPLHF. This chain links TRBV27 with TRBJ1-6, with 7 nucleotides matching TRBD1. V was clipped by 8 bases and J by 7 bases; unmatched bases: 14. Germline assignment: CDR1 MNHEY and CDR2 SMNVEV (reference sequence). The CDR3 is 16 residues long.

The chain carries TRBV3-1 (or the pseudogene TRBV3-2) and TRBJ2-3; a possible D gene is TRBD2 (7 bases). The CDR3 runs to 15 residues. The germline V gene has CDR1 LGHDT and CDR2 YNNKEL (reference sequence). V lost 4 bases and J 7 bases, leaving 18 bases between the germline ends. CDR3 residues: CASSLAGAPTNTQYF. CDR3 sequence (DNA): TGTGCCAGCAGCCTCGCGGGGGCACCCACGAATACGCAGTATTTT.

This clone was picked up one time. The chain couples TRBV6-5 to TRBJ2-1; 10 nucleotides align to TRBD2. The germline V gene has CDR1 MNHEY and CDR2 SVGAGI. This CDR3 is built from 16 residues. V shed 4 bases, J shed 7 bases, and the junction held 10 bases outside the gene matches. The CDR3 spells CASSSLAGATGNEQFF. CDR3 in DNA: TGTGCCAGCAGTTCTCTAGCGGGAGCTACTGGGAATGAGCAGTTCTTC.

V and J are TRBV6-5 and TRBJ2-1; no firm D call. The CDR3 sequence is 13 residues long. Trimming removed 0 bases at V and 4 bases at J, with 4 bases between. Germline V lookup: CDR1 MNHEY, CDR2 SVGAGI. The CDR3 coding sequence is TGTGCCAGCAGTTACTCTAAATACAATGAGCAGTTCTTC. It translates to CASSYSKYNEQFF.

This clone was seen once. This chain joins TRBV29-1 and TRBJ1-4; the D gene is possibly TRBD1 (6 bases). The CDR3 extends over 13 amino acids. Trimming removed 3 bases from V and 2 bases from J, with 7 bases in between. CDR1 SQVTM and CDR2 ANQGSEA come from the germline V gene. The CDR3 spells CSVDRGTNEKLFF. CDR3 DNA: TGCAGCGTTGACAGGGGTACTAATGAAAAACTGTTTTTT.

This chain links TRBV9 with TRBJ1-2; D perhaps matches TRBD1 (6 bases). The CDR3 is 13 amino acids. Trimming pared 3 bases from V and 4 bases from J, leaving 10 bases between. The V gene's germline CDR1 is SGDLS and CDR2 YYNGEE. CDR3 region: CASSADSSYGYTF. The CDR3 region has the DNA TGTGCCAGCAGCGCGGACAGCTCCTATGGCTACACCTTC.

This chain uses TRBV20-1 with TRBJ2-5; 12 nucleotides line up with TRBD2. Germline CDR1 DFQATT, CDR2 SNEGSKA (reference sequence). V was clipped by 3 bases and J by 5 bases; unmatched bases: 7. CDR3 length: 15 residues. The DNA of the CDR3 is TGCAGTGCTAGTGGACTAGCGGGGAAGGAGGAGACCCAGTACTTC. Its translation: CSASGLAGKEETQYF.

The chain joins TRBV7-2 to TRBJ1-1; possibly TRBD1 for D (5 bases). The CDR3 spans 16 residues. Trimming cost V 4 bases and J 0 bases, with 15 bases left between them. Germline V lookup: CDR1 SGHTA, CDR2 FQGNSA. CDR3 loop: CASSSRTGGMNTEAFF. The DNA for the CDR3 is TGTGCCAGCAGCTCCCGGACCGGGGGGATGAACACTGAAGCTTTCTTT. Full variable domain (remainder filled in from reference TRBV7-2 and TRBJ1-1): GAGVSQSPSNKVTEKGKDVELRCDPISGHTALYWYRQSLGQGLEFLIYFQGNSAPDKSGLPSDRFSAERTGGSVSTLTIQRTQQEDSAVYLCASSSRTGGMNTEAFFGQGTRLTVV.

The chain links TRBV7-8 to TRBJ1-1, with 8 bases fitting TRBD1. J was trimmed by 4 bases and V by 5 bases; bases with no gene match: 6. The CDR3 is 14 residues long. Germline values: CDR1 SGHVS, CDR2 FQNEAQ. CDR3: CASSASGTGTEAFF. The CDR3 DNA reads as TGTGCCAGCAGCGCATCCGGGACAGGCACTGAAGCTTTCTTT.

A remark on this clone: Other DNA sequences in the sample encode the same CDR3. This chain links TRBV19 with TRBJ2-3; no clear D. The V end lost 3 bases, the J end lost 3 bases, and 10 bases lay between the germline ends. The CDR3 contains 14 residues. The V gene's germline CDR1 is LNHDA and CDR2 SQIVND (reference sequence). Written as DNA, the CDR3 is TGTGCCAGTAGTATTGGTGGCTTGACAGATACGCAGTATTTT. Encoded protein: CASSIGGLTDTQYF.

The V and J genes are TRBV15 and TRBJ1-4, with D possibly matching TRBD1 (6 bases). Trimming took 6 bases from V and 8 from J, leaving 22 bases between them. Germline values: CDR1 LNHNV, CDR2 YYDKDF (reference sequence). CDR3 size: 16 residues. The CDR3, as DNA: TGTGCCACCAGTCCTTTGGACAGCCGGGAGGTGGAAAAACTGTTTTTT. Its protein product is CATSPLDSREVEKLFF.

This clone was seen only a few times. CDR3 loop: CAWSLGAYTGELFF. The CDR3 DNA follows: TGTGCCTGGAGTTTGGGGGCGTACACCGGGGAGCTGTTTTTT. This sequence joins TRBV30 and TRBJ2-2, with a tentative D call TRBD1 (6 bases). Per the germline V gene, CDR1 is GTSNPN and CDR2 is SVGIG (reference sequence). V was cut by 2 bases and J by 3 bases, with 10 bases left in between. CDR3 size: 14 residues.

The chain couples TRBV3-1 (or the pseudogene TRBV3-2) to TRBJ2-5, with TRBD1 identical over 9 bases. The CDR3 spans 14 residues. CDR1 is LGHDT and CDR2 is YNNKEL in the germline V gene (reference sequence). After removal of 2 bases from V and 5 bases from J, the junction contained 3 bases not matched to a gene. CDR3: CASSQMTGGETQYF. CDR3 in DNA: TGTGCCAGCAGCCAAATGACAGGGGGGGAGACCCAGTACTTC.

The chain employs TRBV2 and TRBJ2-6; D uncertain. The V and J ends lost 6 bases and 0 bases respectively, with 6 bases between them. CDR3 length: 14 amino acids. Germline lookup yields CDR1 SNHLY and CDR2 FYNNEI. CDR3 bases: TGTGCCAGCAGCGTAGCCTCTGGGGCCAACGTCCTGACTTTC. Encoded protein: CASSVASGANVLTF. Drawing the rest from reference TRBV2 and TRBJ2-6, the complete variable domain is EPEVTQTPSHQVTQMGQEVILRCVPISNHLYFYWYRQILGQKVEFLVSFYNNEISEKSEIFDDQFSVERPDGSNFTLKIRSTKLEDSAMYFCASSVASGANVLTFGAGSRLTVL.

The chain links TRBV3-1 (or the pseudogene TRBV3-2) to TRBJ1-3; TRBD1 is a possible D gene (5 bases). The germline CDR1 and CDR2 sequences are LGHDT and YNNKEL (reference sequence). Trimming shortened V by 5 bases and J by 3 bases, and 14 bases separated the two germline ends. The CDR3 runs to 15 residues. Written as DNA, the CDR3 is TGTGCCAGCAGCGGTGTCGGGGGGTATGGAAACACCATATATTTT. This codes for CASSGVGGYGNTIYF.